What follows are 14 T cell receptor beta chains derived from one specimen sequenced in a study of cytomegalovirus exposure and HLA in healthy donors. Researchers ran the PCR with 60 Vbeta and 13 Jbeta primers. The data were produced by immunoSEQ multiplex PCR, yet TCRdb's version contains in-frame clones alone and is incomplete. The table records about 130,000 clones, roughly 78% of them present only once. The specimen sequenced was PBMCs. The receptors here all came from a man aged 40-49 years in good health and CMV-seronegative.

The chain joins TRBV29-1 to TRBJ2-7; TRBD2 is a possible D gene (7 bases). The CDR3 spans 13 residues. Trimming took 4 bases from V and 2 from J, leaving 12 bases between them. CDR1 and CDR2 from the germline V gene are SQVTM and ANQGSEA. CDR3 sequence reads: CSVVIGGPYEQYF. CDR3 sequence (DNA): TGCAGCGTTGTTATCGGGGGGCCCTACGAGCAGTACTTC.

This clone came up once. The chain couples TRBV7-3 to TRBJ2-7, with a possible D match to TRBD1 (5 bases). The V and J ends lost 1 base and 4 bases respectively, with 20 bases between them. Germline CDR1 reads SGHTA; CDR2 reads FQGTGA. The CDR3 runs to 17 residues. CDR3 in DNA: TGTGCCAGCAGCTTAAAGGGGAAGTTGTTACGGTGGTACGAGCAGTACTTC. This codes for CASSLKGKLLRWYEQYF.

The chain couples TRBV28 to TRBJ1-2, with a possible D match to TRBD1 (5 bases). The germline V gene encodes CDR1 MDHEN and CDR2 SYDVKM. The CDR3 contains 12 residues. Trimming took off 6 bases at V and 9 bases at J, with 14 bases between the two ends. CDR3 sequence: CASRRDPPSYTF. As DNA, the CDR3 is TGTGCCAGCAGGCGGGACCCCCCAAGCTACACCTTC.

The V gene is TRBV7-9, the J gene TRBJ1-5; the match to TRBD1 covers 7 bases. Germline V CDR1 and CDR2: SEHNR, FQNEAQ (reference sequence). Losses at the gene ends were 6 bases for V and 1 base for J; bases not matched to a gene: 6. This CDR3 comprises 15 residues. CDR3 protein: CASRAGQDSNQPQHF. As DNA, the CDR3 is TGTGCCAGCAGAGCCGGACAGGACAGCAATCAGCCCCAGCATTTT. Together with reference TRBV7-9 and TRBJ1-5, the CDR3 gives the full variable domain: DTGVSQNPRHKITKRGQNVTFRCDPISEHNRLYWYRQTLGQGPEFLTYFQNEAQLEKSRLLSDRFSAERPKGSFSTLEIQRTEQGDSAMYLCASRAGQDSNQPQHFGDGTRLSIL.

This clone was detected a few times. The V call is TRBV2, the J call TRBJ2-3; 9 bases match TRBD2. J lost 1 base, V lost 4 bases, and 3 bases had no gene match. The germline V gene encodes CDR1 SNHLY and CDR2 FYNNEI. There are 15 residues in the CDR3. CDR3 nucleotide sequence: TGTGCCAGCAGTGGGACTAGCGAACGCACAGATACGCAGTATTTT. Encoded protein: CASSGTSERTDTQYF.

The chain is built from TRBV5-4 and TRBJ1-3; 8 bases are shared with TRBD1. J lost 4 bases, V lost 5 bases, and 2 bases had no gene match. Germline CDR1 reads SGHNT; CDR2 reads YYREEE (reference sequence). The CDR3 runs 13 residues. CDR3 nucleotides: TGTGCCAGCAGTCGGGACAGGGGAAACACCATATATTTT. Translating it yields CASSRDRGNTIYF.

This clone appeared a single time. The chain couples TRBV6-1 to TRBJ2-7; 7 bases map to TRBD1. Per the germline V gene, CDR1 is MNHNS and CDR2 is SASEGT. The V segment lost 6 bases and the J segment 2 bases; nucleotides outside the gene matches: 7. The CDR3 is made up of 14 amino acids. The CDR3 coding sequence is TGTGCCAGCAGCCCGGGACAGCAACCCTACGAGCAGTACTTC. Translated, it gives CASSPGQQPYEQYF.

This chain joins TRBV7-8 and TRBJ1-1; 11 nucleotides line up with TRBD1. This CDR3 region has 15 residues. The J segment lost 1 base and the V segment lost 5 bases, leaving 3 bases of the junction unmatched. CDR1 SGHVS and CDR2 FQNEAQ come from the germline V gene. The DNA of the CDR3 is TGTGCCAGCAGCGGACAGGGGGCAGGGAACACTGAAGCTTTCTTT. This gives the protein CASSGQGAGNTEAFF.

The gene calls are TRBV29-1 and TRBJ2-4; D gene unclear. There are 12 residues in the CDR3. Germline V CDR1 and CDR2: SQVTM, ANQGSEA. V lost 1 base and J 3 bases, leaving 4 bases between the germline ends. As DNA, the CDR3 is TGCAGCGTTGAAGGCGGCAAAAACATTCAGTACTTC. It encodes CSVEGGKNIQYF.

The chain is built from TRBV28 and TRBJ2-3; D may be TRBD2 (5 bases). Trimming left V 11 bases short and J 0 bases short, with 15 bases between. This CDR3 has 14 amino acids. Per germline, CDR1 MDHEN and CDR2 SYDVKM. The CDR3 is CAAASGSSTDTQYF. The CDR3 coding sequence is TGTGCCGCCGCAAGCGGATCTAGCACAGATACGCAGTATTTT.

The chain uses TRBV9 and TRBJ2-7; TRBD2 matches at 7 bases. The germline V gene has CDR1 SGDLS and CDR2 YYNGEE. The CDR3 consists of 15 residues. Trimming cost V 0 bases and J 6 bases; bases outside gene matches: 9. CDR3 sequence (DNA): TGTGCCAGCAGCGTAGAACCGGGACTACCTTCCGAGCAGTACTTC. Translation gives CASSVEPGLPSEQYF.

V and J are TRBV4-1 and TRBJ2-7, with 7 positions matching TRBD2. Losses at the gene ends were 4 bases for V and 0 bases for J; bases not matched to a gene: 3. The CDR3 extends over 14 amino acids. In germline, CDR1 is MGHRA, CDR2 YSYEKL. The CDR3 coding sequence is TGCGCCAGCAGCCCGGGGGGATCCTCCTACGAGCAGTACTTC. Translation: CASSPGGSSYEQYF.

The V and J genes are TRBV10-1 and TRBJ2-3; D might be TRBD2 (6 bases). Germline values: CDR1 WNHNN, CDR2 SYGVQD (reference sequence). The CDR3 length is 17 residues. V gave up 9 bases and J gave up 4 bases, with 26 bases separating them. The CDR3 sequence is CARRDSEESVPADTQYF. CDR3 nucleotide sequence: TGCGCCAGGCGGGACTCCGAAGAGTCAGTTCCCGCAGATACGCAGTATTTT.

V gene TRBV2 combines with J gene TRBJ2-5, with 10 bases fitting TRBD2. V trimming: 5 bases; J trimming: 4 bases; junction bases outside the gene matches: 10. Germline V gene lookup returns CDR1 SNHLY and CDR2 FYNNEI. This CDR3 comprises 16 residues. This CDR3 reads CASSHPRAGGSETQYF. CDR3 sequence (DNA): TGTGCCAGCAGTCATCCGCGAGCGGGAGGGTCAGAGACCCAGTACTTC.